This T cell receptor (beta chain) was observed in a study of molecular identifiers for immune sequencing clone quantification. Study-level results: With a barcode shared among identical TCR molecules, highly expanded clone sizes could be underestimated. Spike-in Jurkat TCR RNA from a single cell reportedly registered among about a million naive cells. Clones that exceeded 20 RNA copies held over 99% of effector molecules, yet under 1% in naive cells.

The germline V and J ends were trimmed by 0 bases and 8 bases, with 7 bases remaining between them. The germline V gene has CDR1 SQVTM and CDR2 ANQGSEA. This CDR3 is 11 amino acids long. Listed TCR primers, together with previously described methods, were used for the bulk TCR libraries. MiXCR was run by TCRdb on the PCR reads, yielding one entry per CDR3 protein. The data show fewer than 350,000 distinct CDR3 sequences, 24% seen once. The sample holds many counts of this clonotype. Its antigen is unidentified. The sequencing sample was made of naive CD8+ T cells from blood, with Jurkat cell RNA spiked in. Indicated subset: FACS-sorted CD8+CD4-CCR7+CD45RA+ naive T cells. This receptor was taken from a human donor in good health. Some libraries in this study had Jurkat cell RNA spiked in. The chain employs TRBV29-1 and TRBJ1-2, with D uncertain. CDR3 amino acids: CSVEEVSGYTF. For the CDR3, the DNA is TGCAGCGTTGAAGAGGTGTCAGGCTACACCTTC.